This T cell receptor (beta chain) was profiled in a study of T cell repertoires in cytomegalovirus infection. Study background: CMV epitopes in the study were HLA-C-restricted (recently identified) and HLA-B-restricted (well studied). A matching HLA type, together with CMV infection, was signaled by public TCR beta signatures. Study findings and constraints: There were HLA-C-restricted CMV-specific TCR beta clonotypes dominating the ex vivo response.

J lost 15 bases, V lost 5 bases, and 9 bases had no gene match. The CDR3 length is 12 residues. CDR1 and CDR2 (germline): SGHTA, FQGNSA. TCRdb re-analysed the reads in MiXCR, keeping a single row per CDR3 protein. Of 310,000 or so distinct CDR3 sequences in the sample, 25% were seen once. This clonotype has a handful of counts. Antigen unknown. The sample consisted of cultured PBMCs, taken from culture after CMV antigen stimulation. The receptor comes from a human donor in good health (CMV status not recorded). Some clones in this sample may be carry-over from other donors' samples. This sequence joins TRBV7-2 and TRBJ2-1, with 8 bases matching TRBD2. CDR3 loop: CASSHPGLERFF. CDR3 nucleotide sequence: TGTGCCAGCAGCCATCCGGGACTAGAACGGTTCTTC.